This record looks at one TCR beta chain sequence and its context. This table comes from immunoSEQ multiplex PCR, and its TCRdb copy is limited to in-frame clones, with some not included. The sample holds some 73,000 clones, 80% to 90% seen once. These data originate in a study of T cell responses to AZD1222 COVID-19 vaccine. Trimming left V 5 bases short and J 8 bases short, with 15 bases between. The CDR3 loop spans 13 amino acids. Germline V gene lookup returns CDR1 MNHEY and CDR2 SVGEGT. The chain is built from TRBV6-2 or TRBV6-3 and TRBJ1-2; D unclear. The receptor's source is an adult who received the AZD1222 COVID-19 vaccine. The sequencing used peripheral blood, collected 28 days after the second AZD1222 dose. In DNA, the CDR3 is TGTGCCAGCAGTACGAGCCCTAGAGAGGGCTACACCTTC. Residues: CASSTSPREGYTF.